What follows are 17 T cell receptor beta chains derived from one specimen sequenced in a study of cytomegalovirus exposure and HLA in healthy donors. Researchers ran the PCR with 60 Vbeta and 13 Jbeta primers. The protocol was immunoSEQ multiplex PCR, while the TCRdb copy is restricted to in-frame clones and leaves out a portion. The sample records some 200,000 clones, 82% being singletons. Sequenced material: PBMCs. Receptors were obtained from a woman aged 18-29 years in good health and CMV-seronegative.

V usage is TRBV18 and J usage is TRBJ2-3, with no clear D. This CDR3 has 12 residues. V was cut by 4 bases and J by 4 bases, with 6 bases left in between. Germline V lookup: CDR1 KGHSH, CDR2 LQKENI. This CDR3 is CASSLVSDTQYF. The CDR3 nucleotides read TGTGCCAGCTCACTCGTCTCAGATACGCAGTATTTT.

The rearrangement uses TRBV11-3 and TRBJ2-1; 9 nucleotides match TRBD2. V lost 5 bases to trimming and J lost 3 bases; unmatched junction nucleotides: 5. The germline CDR1 and CDR2 sequences are SGHNT and YENEEA. This CDR3 has 15 residues. The CDR3 loop is CASSHRLAVYNEQFF. The CDR3 DNA sequence: TGTGCCAGCAGCCACCGACTAGCGGTCTACAATGAGCAGTTCTTC.

The chain couples TRBV7-6 to TRBJ1-1; D not certain. V lost 2 bases, J lost 1 base, and 8 bases lay in between. This CDR3 comprises 14 residues. Germline CDR1 and CDR2: SGHVS and FNYEAQ. The CDR3 spells CASSLTVSNTEAFF. CDR3 DNA: TGTGCCAGCAGCTTAACAGTTTCGAACACTGAAGCTTTCTTT.

The chain joins TRBV27 to TRBJ2-1, with TRBD2 matching 8 bases. The V gene end was trimmed by 7 bases and the J gene end by 5 bases; junction bases not matched to a gene: 4. The CDR3 spans 13 residues. Germline V gene data show CDR1 as MNHEY and CDR2 as SMNVEV (reference sequence). CDR3 DNA: TGTGCCAGCAAAAGCGGGGGTAACAATGAGCAGTTCTTC. Translating gives CASKSGGNNEQFF.

The chain joins TRBV27 to TRBJ2-3, with 8 bases matching TRBD2. V lost 3 bases to trimming and J lost 2 bases; unmatched junction nucleotides: 13. Germline V gives CDR1 MNHEY, CDR2 SMNVEV (reference sequence). The CDR3 loop spans 18 amino acids. CDR3 nucleotides: TGTGCCAGCAGTTTGAACTTCAACCCGGGGGGGGTCACAGATACGCAGTATTTT. Its protein is CASSLNFNPGGVTDTQYF.

This chain connects TRBV15 to TRBJ2-7; D is perhaps TRBD1 (6 bases). The V gene's germline CDR1 is LNHNV and CDR2 YYDKDF (reference sequence). There are 16 residues in the CDR3. The V and J ends lost 0 bases and 2 bases respectively, with 14 bases between them. CDR3 DNA: TGTGCCACCAGCAGAGATCACGGGACAAGTACCTACGAGCAGTACTTC. Protein sequence: CATSRDHGTSTYEQYF.

This chain uses TRBV6-4 with TRBJ2-7, with no clear D. Per germline, CDR1 MRHNA and CDR2 SNTAGT. The CDR3 has 14 residues. V lost 2 bases and J 6 bases, leaving 14 bases between the germline ends. The CDR3 sequence is CASSDRNALGEQYF. The CDR3 DNA reads TGTGCCAGCAGTGACCGAAACGCCCTCGGCGAGCAGTACTTC.

The chain combines TRBV2 with TRBJ2-1, with 13 bases identical to TRBD2. CDR1 SNHLY and CDR2 FYNNEI come from the germline V gene. The CDR3 is 14 amino acids. Trimming at V came to 9 bases and at J to 6 bases, leaving 5 bases not matched to a gene. The CDR3: CASWGTSGINEQFF. CDR3 coding DNA: TGTGCCAGTTGGGGGACTAGCGGGATCAATGAGCAGTTCTTC. Combining the CDR3 with reference TRBV2 and TRBJ2-1 gives the whole variable domain EPEVTQTPSHQVTQMGQEVILRCVPISNHLYFYWYRQILGQKVEFLVSFYNNEISEKSEIFDDQFSVERPDGSNFTLKIRSTKLEDSAMYFCASWGTSGINEQFFGPGTRLTVL.

The genes are TRBV5-1 and TRBJ2-3; 7 nucleotides agree with TRBD2. The CDR3 has 18 amino acids. The junction had 15 bases not matched to a gene; V was cut back by 0 bases and J by 5 bases. Germline CDR1 is SGHRS and CDR2 is YFSETQ. The CDR3 region has the DNA TGCGCCAGCAGCTTGGACCTACCGACTAGCCGAATCGAAGATACGCAGTATTTT. This gives the protein CASSLDLPTSRIEDTQYF.

V and J are TRBV25-1 and TRBJ2-7; 7 bases line up with TRBD1. CDR3 length: 15 residues. Germline V lookup: CDR1 MGHDK, CDR2 SYGVNS. V trimming: 3 bases; J trimming: 5 bases; junction bases outside the gene matches: 10. CDR3 in amino acids: CASSDSRGFQNEQYF. The CDR3 bases are TGTGCCAGCAGTGATTCCAGGGGGTTTCAGAACGAGCAGTACTTC.

This clone came up once. The CDR3 is CAISAPGLQLFF. In DNA, the CDR3 is TGTGCCATCAGTGCCCCGGGACTCCAGCTGTTTTTT. The chain carries TRBV10-3 and TRBJ2-2, with a tentative D call TRBD2 (6 bases). Trimming shortened V by 4 bases and J by 12 bases, and 12 bases separated the two germline ends. The length of the CDR3 is 12 residues. Germline V CDR1 and CDR2: ENHRY, SYGVKD.

The chain carries TRBV6-5 and TRBJ1-2; no reliable D call. Germline CDR1 reads MNHEY; CDR2 reads SVGAGI. CDR3 length: 13 amino acids. V dropped 2 bases and J dropped 7 bases, with 11 bases sitting between them. CDR3 in amino acids: CASSYSAAPGYTF. CDR3 coding DNA: TGTGCCAGCAGTTACAGCGCAGCCCCTGGCTACACCTTC.

The V call is TRBV30, the J call TRBJ1-5, with TRBD1 identical over 7 bases. The CDR3 contains 14 residues. The germline gives CDR1 GTSNPN, CDR2 SVGIG (reference sequence). The V gene end was trimmed by 5 bases and the J gene end by 1 base; junction bases not matched to a gene: 5. The CDR3 nucleotides are TGTGCCTGGGGGGGACAGTACAGCAATCAGCCCCAGCATTTT. Protein: CAWGGQYSNQPQHF. Full variable domain (outside the CDR3, taken from reference TRBV30 and TRBJ1-5): SQTIHQWPATLVQPVGSPLSLECTVEGTSNPNLYWYRQAAGRGLQLLFYSVGIGQISSEVPQNLSASRPQDRQFILSSKKLLLSDSGFYLCAWGGQYSNQPQHFGDGTRLSIL.

The chain links TRBV9 to TRBJ2-7; D unclear. CDR3 length: 14 amino acids. The V and J ends lost 0 bases and 0 bases respectively, with 7 bases between them. CDR1 and CDR2 from the germline V gene are SGDLS and YYNGEE. The CDR3 loop is CASSVGDSSYEQYF. For the CDR3, the DNA is TGTGCCAGCAGCGTAGGCGACTCCTCCTACGAGCAGTACTTC.

This sequence joins TRBV27 and TRBJ2-3, with 9 nucleotides matching TRBD2. Per the germline V gene, CDR1 is MNHEY and CDR2 is SMNVEV (reference sequence). V gave up 4 bases and J gave up 9 bases; unmatched junction bases: 11. The length of the CDR3 is 15 residues. This CDR3 reads CASSSLAGVTLTQYF. DNA of the CDR3: TGTGCCAGCAGTTCCTTAGCGGGAGTTACCCTAACGCAGTATTTT.

This chain uses TRBV27 with TRBJ1-4; 7 bases are shared with TRBD1. Germline CDR1 reads MNHEY; CDR2 reads SMNVEV (reference sequence). The CDR3 is made up of 15 amino acids. The V gene end was trimmed by 5 bases and the J gene end by 7 bases; junction bases not matched to a gene: 10. CDR3 sequence (DNA): TGTGCCAGCAGTCCGGGACAGAGTCGTGGTGAAAAACTGTTTTTT. The encoded protein is CASSPGQSRGEKLFF.

This clone has just a few counts. This chain uses TRBV4-1 with TRBJ1-5; D might be TRBD1 (5 bases). The germline gives CDR1 MGHRA, CDR2 YSYEKL. This CDR3 has 13 amino acids. Trimming took 0 bases from V and 7 from J, leaving 7 bases between them. DNA of the CDR3: TGCGCCAGCAGCCAAGACGCAGGGCAGCCCCAGCATTTT. Translating gives CASSQDAGQPQHF.